This TCR beta chain was obtained from a study of cytomegalovirus exposure and HLA in healthy donors. This clone occurred a few times. Its antigen is unknown. With 4 bases removed from V and 2 bases from J, the gap between germline ends came to 9 bases. The CDR3 contains 13 residues. CDR1 and CDR2 (germline): SGHRS, YFSETQ. Findings of the study overall: In an earlier analysis, productive rearrangement rates for most beta V segments clustered near 87% or 30%. The study designated some 180 TCR beta chains cytomegalovirus-associated. HLA alleles showed associations with some 17,000 TCR beta sequences in a later analysis, at a 0.05 false discovery rate.

This PCR relied on a set of 60 Vbeta primers and 13 Jbeta primers. Using immunoSEQ multiplex PCR, the repertoire was profiled, and TCRdb retains in-frame clones only, with some absent. The sample lists about 200,000 clones, 60% to 80% occurring once. This chain joins TRBV5-1 and TRBJ1-1; no clear D gene. Material: PBMCs. This sequence was found in a woman under 40 in good health and CMV-seropositive. The CDR3 nucleotides are TGCGCCAGCAGCGGAAACAGCAACACTGAAGCTTTCTTT. Translating gives CASSGNSNTEAFF. The full variable domain, rest sourced from reference TRBV5-1 and TRBJ1-1, is KAGVTQTPRYLIKTRGQQVTLSCSPISGHRSVSWYQQTPGQGLQFLFEYFSETQRNKGNFPGRFSGRQFSNSRSEMNVSTLELGDSALYLCASSGNSNTEAFFGQGTRLTVV.